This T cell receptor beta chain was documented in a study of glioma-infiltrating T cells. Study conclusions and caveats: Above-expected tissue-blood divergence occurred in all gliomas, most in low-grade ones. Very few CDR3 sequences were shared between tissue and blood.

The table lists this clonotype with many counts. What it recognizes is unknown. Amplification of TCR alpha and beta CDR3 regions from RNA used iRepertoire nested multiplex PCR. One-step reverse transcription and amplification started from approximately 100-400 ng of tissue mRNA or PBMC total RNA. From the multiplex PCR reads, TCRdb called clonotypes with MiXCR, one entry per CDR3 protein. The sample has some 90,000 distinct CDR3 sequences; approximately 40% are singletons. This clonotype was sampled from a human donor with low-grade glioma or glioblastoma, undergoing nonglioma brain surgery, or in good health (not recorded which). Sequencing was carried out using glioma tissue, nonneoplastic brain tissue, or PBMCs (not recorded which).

CDR3 nucleotide sequence: TGTGCCAGCAGTTCGAGGAGTTTGAACCTGACTTTC. It translates to CASSSRSLNLTF. This sequence joins TRBV6-2 or TRBV6-3 and TRBJ2-6; no firm D call. The length of the CDR3 is 12 residues. CDR1 MNHEY and CDR2 SVGEGT come from the germline V gene. V lost 4 bases and J lost 15, with 13 bases in between.